This passage covers 16 T cell receptor beta chains from one sample sequenced in a study of blood T cells in healthy people across ages. Then a second PCR, running about 6 to 11 cycles, was carried out with a sample-barcoded 5' primer and a J-beta primer mix. TCRdb passed the 5' RACE reads through MiXCR, listing each CDR3 protein once. The table shows 850,000 or so distinct CDR3 sequences, with 25% to 35% occurring only once. Input material: blood. The receptor set was obtained from a woman of 80 years or more in good health.

This clonotype was counted many times. The J gene is TRBJ2-1, the V gene TRBV5-1; a possible D gene is TRBD1 (5 bases). The V end lost 1 base, the J end lost 0 bases, and 11 bases lay between the germline ends. This CDR3 spans 16 amino acids. Germline V gene data show CDR1 as SGHRS and CDR2 as YFSETQ. The CDR3 DNA sequence: TGCGCCAGCAGCTTGATGTGGGGCCGCTCCTACAATGAGCAGTTCTTC. This translates into CASSLMWGRSYNEQFF. Looking up the rest from reference TRBV5-1 and TRBJ2-1 gives the full variable domain: KAGVTQTPRYLIKTRGQQVTLSCSPISGHRSVSWYQQTPGQGLQFLFEYFSETQRNKGNFPGRFSGRQFSNSRSEMNVSTLELGDSALYLCASSLMWGRSYNEQFFGPGTRLTVL.

In its sample, this clonotype was seen a few times. This chain connects TRBV6-2 or TRBV6-3 to TRBJ2-6; TRBD2 matches at 13 bases. The germline gives CDR1 MNHEY, CDR2 SVGEGT. Trimming removed 5 bases from V and 0 bases from J; junction bases left unmatched: 4. The CDR3 is made up of 18 amino acids. Written as DNA, the CDR3 is TGTGCCAGCAGTCGACTAGCGGGGGGATTCTCTGGGGCCAACGTCCTGACTTTC. This translates into CASSRLAGGFSGANVLTF.

This clonotype was observed at least ten times. This chain joins TRBV5-1 and TRBJ1-2; D gene ambiguous. V lost 2 bases and J lost 3, with 5 bases in between. Germline V CDR1 and CDR2: SGHRS, YFSETQ. The CDR3 spans 12 residues. The CDR3 DNA is TGCGCCAGCAGCTTTGACGACTATGGCTACACCTTC. Translated, it gives CASSFDDYGYTF.

This clonotype came up many times. The chain employs TRBV7-2 and TRBJ2-5; D possibly corresponds to TRBD2 (6 bases). With 5 bases removed from V and 5 bases from J, the gap between germline ends came to 15 bases. The CDR3 consists of 14 residues. Looked up from germline, CDR1 is SGHTA and CDR2 is FQGNSA. CDR3 nucleotide sequence: TGTGCCAGCAGCGGAGGGTTAGCCAGGGAGACCCAGTACTTC. Translating gives CASSGGLARETQYF.

The chain uses TRBV9 and TRBJ1-1; D not resolved. Trimming shortened V by 1 base and J by 10 bases, and 17 bases separated the two germline ends. The CDR3 loop spans 14 amino acids. Germline lookup yields CDR1 SGDLS and CDR2 YYNGEE. The CDR3 bases are TGTGCCAGCAGCGTATATCGGGCTGAGGGTGGAGCTTTCTTT. Protein sequence: CASSVYRAEGGAFF.

The chain recombines TRBV5-1 with TRBJ2-1; D gene unclear. V was shortened by 4 bases and J by 4 bases, with 15 bases between the two germline ends. CDR1 is SGHRS, CDR2 YFSETQ, per germline. The CDR3 runs to 15 residues. The CDR3 region has the DNA TGCGCCAGCAGCCCGGAGAGGCCTCAATACAATGAGCAGTTCTTC. Its translation is CASSPERPQYNEQFF.

At least ten counts were recorded for this clonotype. The rearrangement links TRBV7-9 to TRBJ1-1, with 7 positions matching TRBD1. Germline lookup yields CDR1 SEHNR and CDR2 FQNEAQ (reference sequence). The CDR3 has 14 residues. V lost 5 bases and J lost 2; bases outside the gene matches: 5. The CDR3 DNA follows: TGTGCCAGCAGCGAACAGGGGATTAACACTGAAGCTTTCTTT. This translates into CASSEQGINTEAFF.

This clonotype appeared once. The chain combines TRBV11-3 with TRBJ1-2, with 9 nucleotides matching TRBD1. The CDR3 sequence is 15 residues long. Germline CDR1 SGHNT, CDR2 YENEEA. Losses at the gene ends were 4 bases for V and 6 bases for J; bases not matched to a gene: 9. The CDR3 DNA reads TGTGCCAGCAGCTCCCCCCGGGACAGGGCACATGGCTACACCTTC. Translating it yields CASSSPRDRAHGYTF.

In its sample, this clonotype was seen a few times. The CDR3 DNA sequence: TGTGCCAGCAGTCCCCGGGACGGGAATGAAAAACTGTTTTTT. Protein product: CASSPRDGNEKLFF. The rearrangement uses TRBV6-6 and TRBJ1-4, with D tentatively TRBD1 (5 bases). With 5 bases removed from V and 5 bases from J, the gap between germline ends came to 12 bases. CDR1 is MNHNY, CDR2 SVGAGI, per germline (reference sequence). The CDR3 contains 14 residues.

This clonotype was counted a few times. The V call is TRBV7-2, the J call TRBJ1-2; TRBD1 aligns across 11 bases. Germline lookup yields CDR1 SGHTA and CDR2 FQGNSA. This CDR3 has 14 residues. V gave up 5 bases and J gave up 8 bases; unmatched junction bases: 7. This CDR3 is CASSKGQGAGGYTF. Written as DNA, the CDR3 is TGTGCCAGCAGCAAAGGACAGGGGGCGGGAGGCTACACCTTC.

The chain combines TRBV25-1 with TRBJ1-2, with a tentative D call TRBD1 (6 bases). V gave up 3 bases and J gave up 7 bases, with 15 bases separating them. Germline assignment: CDR1 MGHDK and CDR2 SYGVNS. The CDR3 is 14 amino acids. The CDR3 DNA is TGTGCCAGCAGTGAGGGGGGGCGGACGTCTGGCTACACCTTC. It translates to CASSEGGRTSGYTF.

The chain couples TRBV12-3 or TRBV12-4 to TRBJ2-7; weak D call: TRBD2 (6 bases). CDR3 length: 13 residues. V dropped 8 bases and J dropped 6 bases, with 17 bases sitting between them. This CDR3 is CASSKLEGSEQYF. CDR3 nucleotides: TGTGCCAGCTCTAAGTTGGAGGGGTCCGAGCAGTACTTC.

A remark on this clonotype: Given a much more abundant clone one base away, this may be a read error. This chain uses TRBV3-1 with TRBJ2-1, with 9 bases matching TRBD2. CDR1 and CDR2 (germline): LGHDT, YNNKEL (reference sequence). Losses at the gene ends were 4 bases for V and 8 bases for J; bases not matched to a gene: 18. The CDR3 is 18 residues long. The CDR3 sequence: CASSPFGRAGGRGDEQFF. CDR3 DNA sequence: TGTGCCAGCAGCCCTTTCGGACGAGCGGGGGGCAGGGGCGATGAGCAGTTCTTC.

As to this clonotype: This may be a read error, as it is one base from a much larger clone. The rearrangement uses TRBV20-1 and TRBJ1-5; 8 bases are shared with TRBD1. This CDR3 contains 16 residues. V shed 8 bases and J 4 bases; nucleotides not matched to a gene: 16. Germline values: CDR1 DFQATT, CDR2 SNEGSKA (reference sequence). The CDR3 spells CSTKDRNQGANQPQHF. The CDR3 bases are TGCAGTACTAAGGATAGGAATCAGGGGGCGAATCAGCCCCAGCATTTT.

Notes on this clonotype: A much larger clonotype is one base distant, so this may be a read error. This chain uses TRBV12-3 or TRBV12-4 with TRBJ2-3; D possibly matches TRBD1 or TRBD2 (5 bases each). Between the trimmed V and J ends, which lost 6 bases and 4 bases, there was a span of 11 bases. The CDR3 is 13 amino acids. CDR3 DNA sequence: TGTGCCAGCAGGACAGAGGGCGCAGATACGCAGTATTTT. Amino acid sequence: CASRTEGADTQYF.

This clonotype was observed many times. V gene TRBV12-3 or TRBV12-4 combines with J gene TRBJ2-6, with a weak D call TRBD1 (5 bases). V was shortened by 6 bases and J by 2 bases, with 5 bases between the two germline ends. This CDR3 comprises 13 residues. The CDR3 DNA is TGTGCCAGCAGGGGGCCTGGGGCCAACGTCCTGACTTTC. Encoded protein: CASRGPGANVLTF.